By proportion, the clone carrying this T cell receptor (beta chain) is medium-sized. The antigen is unknown. These data come from a study of metastatic and nonmetastatic thyroid tumors. Study information: Repertoires of blood and of tissue (tumor or nodule) from malignant and benign thyroid patients were compared.

The junction had 9 bases not matched to a gene; V was cut back by 6 bases and J by 9 bases. The CDR3 is 15 amino acids. Germline values: CDR1 DFQATT, CDR2 SNEGSKA (reference sequence). Every patient underwent thyroid surgery untreated. Original processing methods: Variation in CDR3 across clinicopathological groups served as the basis for constructing a distant-metastasis classifier in papillary thyroid cancer. TCRdb re-clonotyped the PCR reads via MiXCR. TCRdb's processing, not the authors' own work, is the source of the V and J calls. The sample lists around 2,000 clones; about a tenth were seen once. The study's findings and limits: Within blood and tumor, benign nodules reportedly had significantly lower TCR beta diversity than malignant thyroid tumors did.

The receptor was isolated from a female donor with papillary thyroid cancer or a benign thyroid nodule (not recorded which). Some clones in this sample may be carry-over from other donors' samples. The chain links TRBV20-1 to TRBJ2-1; TRBD2 matches at 15 bases. Sequencing input: tumor tissue. The CDR3 protein is CSAGLAGGPRGEQFF. The CDR3 bases are TGCAGTGCCGGACTAGCGGGGGGGCCACGAGGTGAGCAGTTCTTC.